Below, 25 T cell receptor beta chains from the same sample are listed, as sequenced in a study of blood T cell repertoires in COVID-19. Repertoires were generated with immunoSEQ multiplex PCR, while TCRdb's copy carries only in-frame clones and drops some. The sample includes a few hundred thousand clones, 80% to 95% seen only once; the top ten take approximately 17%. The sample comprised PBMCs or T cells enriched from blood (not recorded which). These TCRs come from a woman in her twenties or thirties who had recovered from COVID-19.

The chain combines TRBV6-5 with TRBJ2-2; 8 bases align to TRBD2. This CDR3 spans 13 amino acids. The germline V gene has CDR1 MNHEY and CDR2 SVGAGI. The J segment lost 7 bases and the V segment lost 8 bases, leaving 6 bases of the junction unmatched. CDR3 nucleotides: TGTGCCAGCTCGACGGGAGGGGTCGGGGAGCTGTTTTTT. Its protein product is CASSTGGVGELFF.

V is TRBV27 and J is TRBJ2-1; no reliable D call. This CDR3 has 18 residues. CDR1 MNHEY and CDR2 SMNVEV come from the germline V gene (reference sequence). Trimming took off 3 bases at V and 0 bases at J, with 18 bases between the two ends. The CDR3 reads CASSLVREPSFSYNEQFF. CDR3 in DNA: TGTGCCAGCAGTTTGGTTAGAGAGCCATCATTCTCCTACAATGAGCAGTTCTTC.

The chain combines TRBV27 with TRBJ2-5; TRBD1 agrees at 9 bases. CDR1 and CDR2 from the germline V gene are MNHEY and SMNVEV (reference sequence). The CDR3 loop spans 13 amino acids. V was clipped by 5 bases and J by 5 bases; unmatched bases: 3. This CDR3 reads CASSAQGAETQYF. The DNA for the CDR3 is TGTGCCAGCAGTGCACAGGGGGCTGAGACCCAGTACTTC.

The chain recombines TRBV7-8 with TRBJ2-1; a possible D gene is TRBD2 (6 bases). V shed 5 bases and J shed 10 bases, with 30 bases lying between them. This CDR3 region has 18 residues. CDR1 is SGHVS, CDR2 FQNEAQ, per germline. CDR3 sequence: CASSPRLLSGKRGSEQFF. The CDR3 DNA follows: TGTGCCAGCAGCCCTCGCCTGTTATCGGGGAAACGGGGGTCGGAGCAGTTCTTC. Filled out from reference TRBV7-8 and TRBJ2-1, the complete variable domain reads GAGVSQSPRYKVAKRGQDVALRCDPISGHVSLFWYQQALGQGPEFLTYFQNEAQLDKSGLPSDRFFAERPEGSVSTLKIQRTQQEDSAVYLCASSPRLLSGKRGSEQFFGPGTRLTVL.

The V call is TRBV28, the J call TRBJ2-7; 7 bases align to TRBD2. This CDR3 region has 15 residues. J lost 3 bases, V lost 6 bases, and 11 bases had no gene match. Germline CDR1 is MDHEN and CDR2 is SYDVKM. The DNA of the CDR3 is TGTGCCAGCAGCTTCCAGGTTCCTAGCGGCTACGAGCAGTACTTC. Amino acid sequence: CASSFQVPSGYEQYF.

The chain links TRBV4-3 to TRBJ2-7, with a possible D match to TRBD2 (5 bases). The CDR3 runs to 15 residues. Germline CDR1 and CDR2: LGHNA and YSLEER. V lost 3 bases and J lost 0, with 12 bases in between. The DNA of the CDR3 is TGCGCCAGCAGCCAGGAGCGGACCACCTCCTACGAGCAGTACTTC. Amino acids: CASSQERTTSYEQYF.

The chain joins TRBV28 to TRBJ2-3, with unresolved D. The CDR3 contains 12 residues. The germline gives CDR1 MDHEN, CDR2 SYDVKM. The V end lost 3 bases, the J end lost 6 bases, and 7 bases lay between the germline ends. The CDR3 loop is CASSFSLDTQYF. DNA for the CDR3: TGTGCCAGCAGTTTTTCTCTCGATACGCAGTATTTT.

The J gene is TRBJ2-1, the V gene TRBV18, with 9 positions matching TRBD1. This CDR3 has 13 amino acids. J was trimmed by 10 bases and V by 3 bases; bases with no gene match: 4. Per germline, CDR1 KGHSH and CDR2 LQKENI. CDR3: CASSPGQGFEQFF. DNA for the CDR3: TGTGCCAGCTCACCGGGACAGGGATTCGAGCAGTTCTTC.

The CDR3 region is CAWRAGTGRTYEQYF. As DNA, the CDR3 is TGTGCCTGGAGGGCCGGGACAGGGCGAACCTACGAGCAGTACTTC. The chain links TRBV30 to TRBJ2-7, with TRBD1 matching over 9 bases. Germline loops: CDR1 GTSNPN, CDR2 SVGIG (reference sequence). This CDR3 is built from 15 residues. The junction had 8 bases not matched to a gene; V was cut back by 3 bases and J by 2 bases.

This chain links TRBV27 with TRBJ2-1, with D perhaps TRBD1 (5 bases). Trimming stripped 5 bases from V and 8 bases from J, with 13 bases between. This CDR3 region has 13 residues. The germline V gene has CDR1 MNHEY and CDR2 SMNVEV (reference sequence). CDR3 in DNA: TGTGCCAGCAGTCCTCAGAGCAGGGATGAGCAGTTCTTC. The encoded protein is CASSPQSRDEQFF.

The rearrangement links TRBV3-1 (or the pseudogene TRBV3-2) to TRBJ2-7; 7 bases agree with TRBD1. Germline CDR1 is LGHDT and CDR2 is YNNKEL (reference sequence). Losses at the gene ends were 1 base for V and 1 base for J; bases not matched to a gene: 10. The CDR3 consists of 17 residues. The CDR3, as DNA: TGTGCCAGCAGCCAAGTTTGGGGAGACAGGGCGTCCTACGAGCAGTACTTC. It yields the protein CASSQVWGDRASYEQYF.

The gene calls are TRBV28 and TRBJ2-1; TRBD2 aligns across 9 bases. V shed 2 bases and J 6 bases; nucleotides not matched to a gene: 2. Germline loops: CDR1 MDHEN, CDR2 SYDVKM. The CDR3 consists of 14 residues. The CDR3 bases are TGTGCCAGCAGTTTAAGACTAGCGGCCAATGAGCAGTTCTTC. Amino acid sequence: CASSLRLAANEQFF.

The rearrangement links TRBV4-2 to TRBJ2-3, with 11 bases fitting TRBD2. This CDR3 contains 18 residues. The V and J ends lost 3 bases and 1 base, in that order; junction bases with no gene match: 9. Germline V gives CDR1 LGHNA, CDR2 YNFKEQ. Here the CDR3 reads CASSHVKGTSGRTDTQYF. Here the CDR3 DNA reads TGTGCCAGCAGCCACGTCAAGGGGACTAGCGGACGCACAGATACGCAGTATTTT.

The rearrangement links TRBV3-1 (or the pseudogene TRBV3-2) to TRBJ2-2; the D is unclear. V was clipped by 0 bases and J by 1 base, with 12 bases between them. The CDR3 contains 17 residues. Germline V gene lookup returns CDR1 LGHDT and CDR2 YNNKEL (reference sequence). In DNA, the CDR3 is TGTGCCAGCAGCCAAGATTTGTCTATAAAGAACACCGGGGAGCTGTTTTTT. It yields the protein CASSQDLSIKNTGELFF.

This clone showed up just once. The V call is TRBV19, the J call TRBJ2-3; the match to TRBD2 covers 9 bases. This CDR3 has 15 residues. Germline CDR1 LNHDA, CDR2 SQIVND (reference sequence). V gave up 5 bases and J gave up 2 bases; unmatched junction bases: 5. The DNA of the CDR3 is TGTGCCAGTAGTCCTAGGACTAGCGCCACAGATACGCAGTATTTT. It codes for CASSPRTSATDTQYF.

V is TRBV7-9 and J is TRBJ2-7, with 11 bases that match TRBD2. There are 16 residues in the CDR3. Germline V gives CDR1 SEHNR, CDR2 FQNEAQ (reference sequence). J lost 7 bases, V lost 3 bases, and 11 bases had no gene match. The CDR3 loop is CASSFGPSGRSGEQYF. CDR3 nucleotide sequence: TGTGCCAGCAGCTTCGGGCCTAGCGGGAGGTCAGGTGAGCAGTACTTC.

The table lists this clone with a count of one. The CDR3 DNA reads TGTGCCAGCAGTTACGCTACCGGACAGGGAGGCGAGCAGTACTTC. It codes for CASSYATGQGGEQYF. The rearrangement links TRBV6-5 to TRBJ2-7; 8 positions agree with TRBD1. CDR1 and CDR2 from the germline V gene are MNHEY and SVGAGI. The CDR3 extends over 15 amino acids. Trimming removed 2 bases from V and 6 bases from J; junction bases left unmatched: 9.

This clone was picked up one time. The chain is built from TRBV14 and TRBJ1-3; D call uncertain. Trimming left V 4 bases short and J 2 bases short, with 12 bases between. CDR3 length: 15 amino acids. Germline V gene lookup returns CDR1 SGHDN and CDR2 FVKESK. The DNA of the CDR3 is TGTGCCAGCAGCCCTACTCCCGCCGCTGGAAACACCATATATTTT. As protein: CASSPTPAAGNTIYF.

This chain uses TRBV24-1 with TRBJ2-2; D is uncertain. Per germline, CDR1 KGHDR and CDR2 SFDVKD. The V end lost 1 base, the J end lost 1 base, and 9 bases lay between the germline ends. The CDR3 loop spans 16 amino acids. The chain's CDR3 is CATSDFNSLNTGELFF. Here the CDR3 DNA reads TGTGCCACCAGTGATTTCAACAGCCTGAACACCGGGGAGCTGTTTTTT.

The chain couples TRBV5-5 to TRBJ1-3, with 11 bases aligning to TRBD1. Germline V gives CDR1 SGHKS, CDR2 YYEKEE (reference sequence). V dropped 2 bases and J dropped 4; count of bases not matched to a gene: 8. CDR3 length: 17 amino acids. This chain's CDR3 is CASSLAAGQGGGNTIYF. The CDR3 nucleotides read TGTGCCAGCAGCTTAGCGGCGGGACAGGGGGGCGGAAACACCATATATTTT.

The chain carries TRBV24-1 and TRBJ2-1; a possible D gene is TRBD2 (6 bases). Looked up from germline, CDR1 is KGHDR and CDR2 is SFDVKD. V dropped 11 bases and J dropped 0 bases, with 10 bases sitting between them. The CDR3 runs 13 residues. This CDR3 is CAKLACSYNEQFF. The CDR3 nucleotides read TGTGCCAAACTAGCATGCTCCTACAATGAGCAGTTCTTC.

CDR3 protein: CATQPGSNYGYTF. The CDR3 DNA follows: TGTGCCACCCAGCCGGGTTCTAACTATGGCTACACCTTC. The chain uses TRBV7-9 and TRBJ1-2; no clear D. Germline V gene data show CDR1 as SEHNR and CDR2 as FQNEAQ (reference sequence). The CDR3 is 13 residues long. The V end lost 10 bases, the J end lost 0 bases, and 12 bases lay between the germline ends.

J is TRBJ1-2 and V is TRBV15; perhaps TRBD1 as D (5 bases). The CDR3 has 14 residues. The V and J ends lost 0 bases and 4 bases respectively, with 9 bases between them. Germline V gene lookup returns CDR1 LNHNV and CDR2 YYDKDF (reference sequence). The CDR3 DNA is TGTGCCACCAGCAGAGACCAGGGTCTCTATGGCTACACCTTC. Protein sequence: CATSRDQGLYGYTF.

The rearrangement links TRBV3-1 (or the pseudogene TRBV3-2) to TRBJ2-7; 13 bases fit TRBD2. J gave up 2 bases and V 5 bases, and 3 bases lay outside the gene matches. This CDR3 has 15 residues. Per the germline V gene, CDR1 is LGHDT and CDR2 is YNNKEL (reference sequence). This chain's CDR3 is CASSKGLAGTYEQYF. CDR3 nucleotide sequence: TGTGCCAGCAGCAAGGGACTAGCGGGGACCTACGAGCAGTACTTC.

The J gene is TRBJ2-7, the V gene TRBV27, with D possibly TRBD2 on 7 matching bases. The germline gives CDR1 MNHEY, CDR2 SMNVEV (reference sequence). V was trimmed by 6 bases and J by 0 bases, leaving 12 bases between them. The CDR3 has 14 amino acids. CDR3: CASRGGVTSYEQYF. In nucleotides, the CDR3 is TGTGCCAGCAGAGGGGGGGTCACCTCCTACGAGCAGTACTTC.